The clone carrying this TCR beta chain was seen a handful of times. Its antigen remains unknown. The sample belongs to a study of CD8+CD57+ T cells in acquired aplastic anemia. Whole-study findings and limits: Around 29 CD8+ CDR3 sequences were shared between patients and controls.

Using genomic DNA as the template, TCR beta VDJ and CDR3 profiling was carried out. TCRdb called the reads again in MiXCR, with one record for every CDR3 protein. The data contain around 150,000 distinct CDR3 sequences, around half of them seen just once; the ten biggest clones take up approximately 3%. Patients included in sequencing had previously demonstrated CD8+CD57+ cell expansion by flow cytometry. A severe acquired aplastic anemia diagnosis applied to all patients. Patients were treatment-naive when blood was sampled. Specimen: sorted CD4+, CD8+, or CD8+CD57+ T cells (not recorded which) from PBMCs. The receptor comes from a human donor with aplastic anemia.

The CDR3 nucleotides are TGCGCCAGCAGGCGACAGGGCGATTCACCCCTCCACTTT. Its translation: CASRRQGDSPLHF. V and J are TRBV10-2 and TRBJ1-6, with 7 bases lining up with TRBD1. Germline assignment: CDR1 WSHSY and CDR2 SAAADI. This CDR3 region has 13 residues. J was trimmed by 8 bases and V by 6 bases; bases with no gene match: 4.